This T cell receptor (beta chain) was captured in a study of T cells in localized non-small cell lung cancer. Overall study results and limits: Maximal T cell clonality occurred in uninvolved adjacent lung, with tumor ranking below it. Sequencing was restricted to one tumor region; therefore, heterogeneity remains possible. Appearances in adjacent lung were noted for a median roughly 58 of the top 100 tumor clones. Those with higher blood T cell density had longer overall survival.

Per germline, CDR1 SGHTA and CDR2 FQGNSA. The CDR3 runs 15 residues. V lost 5 bases and J 2 bases, leaving 16 bases between the germline ends. As regards this clone: The antigen is not known.

Here immunoSEQ multiplex PCR was the method, and the copy in TCRdb shows in-frame clones only, minus some. The sample shows 50,000 to 75,000 clones, approximately 90% of them seen only once. J is TRBJ2-7 and V is TRBV7-2; possibly TRBD2 for D (7 bases). The input for sequencing was peripheral blood, taken before any cancer treatment. The receptor was isolated from a man aged 35 to 69 with stage I squamous cell lung carcinoma. This CDR3 reads CASSLWGGLTYEQYF. CDR3 coding DNA: TGTGCCAGCAGCCTCTGGGGGGGCCTGACCTACGAGCAGTACTTC.